The clone carrying this T cell receptor (beta chain) was seen repeatedly, ten times or more. The antigen is not known. Molecular barcoding with unique molecular identifiers was used for the TCRbeta library. MiXCR, applied by TCRdb to the PCR reads, yields one record per CDR3 protein. The table includes roughly 420,000 distinct CDR3 sequences, around 15% detected once. CDR1 is WNHNN and CDR2 is SYGVQD in the germline V gene (reference sequence). V lost 0 bases to trimming and J lost 3 bases, with 8 bases between them. CDR3 length: 15 residues. This entry comes from a study of T-cell reconstitution after alpha-beta-depleted transplantation in children. Notes on the study in general: Day-60 TCRbeta diversity that was high in some patients was derived from surviving recipient T cells and thymic progenitors. T-cell numbers and diversity, one year after transplant, stemmed largely from T cells that were newly produced. Several hundred expanded graft clones reportedly gave rise to the alpha-beta T cells present about two months after transplant.

The receptor was isolated from a boy in the first two years of life who had a stem cell transplant for Wiskott-Aldrich syndrome, so the T cells may come from the graft donor. V gene TRBV10-1 combines with J gene TRBJ2-2; D possibly corresponds to TRBD2 (5 bases). The source was PBMCs, mostly from graft donor cells, collected 360 days after TCRalphabeta/CD19-depleted stem cell transplant. The CDR3 DNA reads as TGCGCCAGCAGTGAGTCATCGGGATACACCGGGGAGCTGTTTTTT. It translates to CASSESSGYTGELFF.